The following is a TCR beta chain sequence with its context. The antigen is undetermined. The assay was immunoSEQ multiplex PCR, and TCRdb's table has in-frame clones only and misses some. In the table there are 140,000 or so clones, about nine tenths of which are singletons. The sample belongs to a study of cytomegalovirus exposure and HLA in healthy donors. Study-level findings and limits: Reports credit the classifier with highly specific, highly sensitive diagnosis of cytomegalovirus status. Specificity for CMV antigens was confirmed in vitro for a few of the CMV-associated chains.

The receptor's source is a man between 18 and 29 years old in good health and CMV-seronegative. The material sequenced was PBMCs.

This CDR3 reads CASSQVGRGSNEQFF. DNA of the CDR3: TGTGCCAGCAGCCAAGTTGGACGCGGGAGCAACGAGCAGTTCTTC. This chain links TRBV14 with TRBJ2-1, with 7 bases lining up with TRBD2. Germline CDR1 SGHDN, CDR2 FVKESK. The CDR3 spans 15 residues. Losses at the gene ends were 1 base for V and 10 bases for J; bases not matched to a gene: 10. Drawing the rest from reference TRBV14 and TRBJ2-1, the complete variable domain is EAGVTQFPSHSVIEKGQTVTLRCDPISGHDNLYWYRRVMGKEIKFLLHFVKESKQDESGMPNNRFLAERTGGTYSTLKVQPAELEDSGVYFCASSQVGRGSNEQFFGPGTRLTVL.